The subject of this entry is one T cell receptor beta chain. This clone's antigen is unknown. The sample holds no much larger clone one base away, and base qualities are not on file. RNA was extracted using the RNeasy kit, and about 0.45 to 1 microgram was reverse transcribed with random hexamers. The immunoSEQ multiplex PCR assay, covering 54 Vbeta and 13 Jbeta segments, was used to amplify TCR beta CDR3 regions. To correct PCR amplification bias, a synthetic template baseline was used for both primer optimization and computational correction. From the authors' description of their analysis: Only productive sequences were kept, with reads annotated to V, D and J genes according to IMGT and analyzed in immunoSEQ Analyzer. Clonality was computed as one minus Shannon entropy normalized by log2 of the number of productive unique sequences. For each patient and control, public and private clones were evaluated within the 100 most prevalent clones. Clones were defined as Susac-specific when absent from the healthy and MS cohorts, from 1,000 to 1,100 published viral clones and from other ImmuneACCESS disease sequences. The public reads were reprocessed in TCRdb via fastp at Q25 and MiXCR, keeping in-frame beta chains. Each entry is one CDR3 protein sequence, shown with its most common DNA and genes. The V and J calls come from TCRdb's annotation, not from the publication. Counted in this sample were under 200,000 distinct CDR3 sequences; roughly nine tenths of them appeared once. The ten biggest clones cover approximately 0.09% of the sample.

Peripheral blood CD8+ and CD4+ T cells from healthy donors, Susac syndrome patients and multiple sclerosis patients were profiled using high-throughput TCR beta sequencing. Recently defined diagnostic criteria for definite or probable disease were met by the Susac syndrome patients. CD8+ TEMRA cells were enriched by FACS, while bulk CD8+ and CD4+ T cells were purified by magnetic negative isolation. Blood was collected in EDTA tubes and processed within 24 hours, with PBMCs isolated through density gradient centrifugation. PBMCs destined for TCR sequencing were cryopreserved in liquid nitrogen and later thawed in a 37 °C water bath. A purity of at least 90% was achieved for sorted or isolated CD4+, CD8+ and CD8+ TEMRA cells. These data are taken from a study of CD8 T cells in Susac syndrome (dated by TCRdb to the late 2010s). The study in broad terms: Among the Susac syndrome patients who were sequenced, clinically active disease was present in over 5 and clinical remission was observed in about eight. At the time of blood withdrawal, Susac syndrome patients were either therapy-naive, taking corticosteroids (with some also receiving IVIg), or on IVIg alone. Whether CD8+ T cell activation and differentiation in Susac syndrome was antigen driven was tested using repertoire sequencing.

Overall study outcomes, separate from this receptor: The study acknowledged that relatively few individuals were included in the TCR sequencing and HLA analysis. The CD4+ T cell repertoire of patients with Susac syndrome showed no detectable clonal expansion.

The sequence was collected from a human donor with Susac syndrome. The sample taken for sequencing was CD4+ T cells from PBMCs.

In nucleotide form, the sequence is TGCAGTGCTCTCGTGAATGAGCAGTTCTTC. This is translated as CSALVNEQFF. This chain is built from TRBV20-1 and TRBJ2-1, with the D gene not clear enough to name. V was cut back by 5 bases and J by 7 bases, leaving a gap of 6 bases between them. The CDR1 and CDR2 encoded by the germline V gene (reference sequence) are DFQATT and SNEGSKA. The CDR3 has 10 amino acids, counting the end cysteine and phenylalanine. The DNA shown is the 30-base CDR3, in frame from base 1.